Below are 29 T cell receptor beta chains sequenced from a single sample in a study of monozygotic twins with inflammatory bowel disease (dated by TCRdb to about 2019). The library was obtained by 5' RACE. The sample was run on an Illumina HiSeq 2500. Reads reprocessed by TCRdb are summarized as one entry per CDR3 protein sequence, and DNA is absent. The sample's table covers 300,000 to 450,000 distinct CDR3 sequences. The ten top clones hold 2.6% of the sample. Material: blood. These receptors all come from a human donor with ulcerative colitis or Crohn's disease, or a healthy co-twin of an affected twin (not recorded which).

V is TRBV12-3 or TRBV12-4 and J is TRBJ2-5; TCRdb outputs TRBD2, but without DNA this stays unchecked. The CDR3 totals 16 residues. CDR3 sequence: CASSRGLAGVGETQYF.

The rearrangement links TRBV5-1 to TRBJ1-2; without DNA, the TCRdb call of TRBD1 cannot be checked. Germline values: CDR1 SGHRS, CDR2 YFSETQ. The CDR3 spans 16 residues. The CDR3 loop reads CASSSSGPGRPYGYTF.

The CDR3 loop is CASSATLLGTQYF. J is TRBJ2-5 and V is TRBV6-1. The CDR3 spans 13 residues. From germline, CDR1 is MNHNS and CDR2 SASEGT.

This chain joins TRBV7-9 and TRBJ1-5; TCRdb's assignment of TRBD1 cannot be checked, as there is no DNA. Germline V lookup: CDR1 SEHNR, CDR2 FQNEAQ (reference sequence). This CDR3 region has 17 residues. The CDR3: CASSPASGGSPDQPQHF.

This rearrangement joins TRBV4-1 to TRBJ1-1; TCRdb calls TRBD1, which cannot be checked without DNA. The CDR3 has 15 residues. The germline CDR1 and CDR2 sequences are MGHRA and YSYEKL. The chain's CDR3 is CASSQRGQGLTEAFF.

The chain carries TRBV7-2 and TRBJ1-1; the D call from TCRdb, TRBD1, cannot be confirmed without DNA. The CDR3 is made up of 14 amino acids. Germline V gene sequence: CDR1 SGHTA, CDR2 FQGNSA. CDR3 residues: CASSLDGQVTEAFF.

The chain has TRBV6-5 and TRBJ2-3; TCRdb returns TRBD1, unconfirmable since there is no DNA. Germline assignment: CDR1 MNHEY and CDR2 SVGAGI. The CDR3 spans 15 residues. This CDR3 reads CASSFDRSSTDTQYF.

The CDR3 sequence: CASTSGASYEQYF. The chain carries TRBV12-3 or TRBV12-4 and TRBJ2-7; TCRdb's D gene call, TRBD1, goes unchecked for lack of DNA. The CDR3 runs to 13 residues.

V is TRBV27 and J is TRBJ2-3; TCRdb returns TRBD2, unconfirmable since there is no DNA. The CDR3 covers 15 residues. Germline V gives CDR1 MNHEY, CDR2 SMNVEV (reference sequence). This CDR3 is CASRGVGARTDTQYF.

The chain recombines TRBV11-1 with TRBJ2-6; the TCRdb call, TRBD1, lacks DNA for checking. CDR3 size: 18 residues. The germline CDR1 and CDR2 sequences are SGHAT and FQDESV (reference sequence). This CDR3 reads CASSLWGQGASGANVLTF.

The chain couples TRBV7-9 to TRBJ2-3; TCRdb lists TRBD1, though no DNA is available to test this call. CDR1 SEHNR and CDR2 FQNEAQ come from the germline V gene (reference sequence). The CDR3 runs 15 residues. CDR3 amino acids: CASSSRTGGSDTQYF.

The CDR3 is CASNPRGGRETQYF. The chain uses TRBV6-1 and TRBJ2-5; absent DNA, TCRdb's TRBD1 call cannot be checked. Germline CDR1 reads MNHNS; CDR2 reads SASEGT. CDR3 length: 14 residues.

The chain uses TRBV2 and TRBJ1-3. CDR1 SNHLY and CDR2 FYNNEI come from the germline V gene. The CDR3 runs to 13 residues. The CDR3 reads CASRINSGNTIYF.

CDR3 sequence reads: CASSLNPLYNEQFF. The chain links TRBV27 to TRBJ2-1; the TRBD1 assignment by TCRdb is unverifiable without DNA. The CDR3 extends over 14 amino acids. Germline V gene lookup returns CDR1 MNHEY and CDR2 SMNVEV (reference sequence).

The CDR3 reads CASSSRDRADGGYTF. This rearrangement joins TRBV6-5 to TRBJ1-2; TCRdb outputs TRBD1, but without DNA this stays unchecked. CDR3 length: 15 residues. Germline assignment: CDR1 MNHEY and CDR2 SVGAGI.

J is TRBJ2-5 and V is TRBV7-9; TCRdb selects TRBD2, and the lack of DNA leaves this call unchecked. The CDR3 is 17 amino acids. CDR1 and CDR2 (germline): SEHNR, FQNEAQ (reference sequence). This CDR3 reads CASSSRQRTVGGETQYF.

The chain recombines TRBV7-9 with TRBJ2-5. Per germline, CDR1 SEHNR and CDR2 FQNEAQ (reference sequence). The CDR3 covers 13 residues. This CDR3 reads CASSLVGKETQYF.

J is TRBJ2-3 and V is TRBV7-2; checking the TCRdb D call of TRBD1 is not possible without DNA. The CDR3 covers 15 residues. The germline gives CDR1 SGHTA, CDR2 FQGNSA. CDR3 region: CASSLGGTQVDTQYF.

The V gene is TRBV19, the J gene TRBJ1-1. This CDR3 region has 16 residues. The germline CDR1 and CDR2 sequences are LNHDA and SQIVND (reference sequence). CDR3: CASSIDPEGRGTEAFF.

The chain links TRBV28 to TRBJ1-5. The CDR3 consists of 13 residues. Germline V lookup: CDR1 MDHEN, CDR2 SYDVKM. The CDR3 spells CASSLARTPIVHF.

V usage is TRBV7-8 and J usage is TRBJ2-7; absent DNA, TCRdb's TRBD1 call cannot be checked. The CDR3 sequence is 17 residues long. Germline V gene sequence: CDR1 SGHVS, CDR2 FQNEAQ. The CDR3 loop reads CASSLASWDSFSYEQYF.

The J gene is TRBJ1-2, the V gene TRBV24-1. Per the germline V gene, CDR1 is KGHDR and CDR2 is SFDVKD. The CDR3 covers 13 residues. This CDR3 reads CATSDLREGGYTF.

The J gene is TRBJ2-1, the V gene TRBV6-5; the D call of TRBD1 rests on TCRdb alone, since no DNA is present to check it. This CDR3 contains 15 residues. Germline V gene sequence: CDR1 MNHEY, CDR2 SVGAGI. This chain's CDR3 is CASSPGQGLYNEQFF.

This CDR3 reads CSGRSGFTDTQYF. The chain links TRBV29-1 to TRBJ2-3; without DNA, the TCRdb call of TRBD2 cannot be checked. CDR1 is SQVTM and CDR2 is ANQGSEA in the germline V gene. The CDR3 loop spans 13 amino acids.

The CDR3 region is CATSRDRGLDTQYF. This sequence joins TRBV15 and TRBJ2-3; checking the TCRdb D call of TRBD1 is not possible without DNA. CDR1 and CDR2 (germline): LNHNV, YYDKDF (reference sequence). The CDR3 totals 14 residues.

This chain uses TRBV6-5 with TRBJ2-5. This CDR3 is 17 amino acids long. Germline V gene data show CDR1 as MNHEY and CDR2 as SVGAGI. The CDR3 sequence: CASSYAINRYPIRTQYF.

The chain's CDR3 is CASSSRVGSQNNSPLHF. This chain connects TRBV5-5 to TRBJ1-6. The CDR3 loop spans 17 amino acids. Germline CDR1 and CDR2: SGHKS and YYEKEE (reference sequence).

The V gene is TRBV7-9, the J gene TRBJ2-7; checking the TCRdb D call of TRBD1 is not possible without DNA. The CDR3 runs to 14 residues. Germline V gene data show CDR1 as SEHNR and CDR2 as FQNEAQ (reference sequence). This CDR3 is CASSFRDNSYEQYF.

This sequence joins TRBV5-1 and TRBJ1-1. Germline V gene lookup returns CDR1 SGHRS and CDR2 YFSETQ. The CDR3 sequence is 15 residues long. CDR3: CASSLLLSASTEAFF.